The 32 T cell receptor beta chains in this list originate from one sample, sequenced in a study of T cell repertoires in cytomegalovirus infection. Antigen specificity for these receptors is unknown. TCRdb processed the reads anew with MiXCR; each CDR3 protein has one entry. This sample has about 480,000 distinct CDR3 sequences, with around 35% found just once. Specimen: cultured PBMCs, collected from culture after CMV antigen stimulation. These receptors came from a human donor in good health (CMV status not recorded). Some clones in this sample may be carry-over from other donors' samples.

This clonotype was picked up many times. The J gene is TRBJ2-3, the V gene TRBV28; D remains ambiguous. The germline CDR1 and CDR2 sequences are MDHEN and SYDVKM. This CDR3 region has 13 residues. Trimming removed 7 bases at V and 2 bases at J, with 10 bases between. CDR3 sequence (DNA): TGTGCCAGCAATCCTCAGGACACAGATACGCAGTATTTT. Its translation: CASNPQDTDTQYF.

The CDR3: CASSTGVTEETQYF. In nucleotides, the CDR3 is TGTGCCAGTAGTACAGGGGTCACGGAAGAGACCCAGTACTTC. The chain joins TRBV19 to TRBJ2-5; perhaps TRBD1 as D (6 bases). The CDR3 spans 14 residues. CDR1 and CDR2 (germline): LNHDA, SQIVND (reference sequence). V lost 4 bases, J lost 3 bases, and 12 bases lay in between.

This clonotype came up a few times. The J gene is TRBJ1-5, the V gene TRBV7-2; a weak D match, TRBD1 (6 bases). CDR3 length: 15 residues. Trimming shortened V by 4 bases and J by 6 bases, and 16 bases separated the two germline ends. CDR1 and CDR2 (germline): SGHTA, FQGNSA. The CDR3 loop reads CASSSLQGGGQPQHF. The CDR3 DNA sequence: TGTGCCAGCAGCTCACTACAGGGAGGCGGTCAGCCCCAGCATTTT.

This chain uses TRBV3-1 with TRBJ2-7; D is unresolved. This CDR3 has 15 amino acids. Trimming removed 3 bases at V and 0 bases at J, with 12 bases between. Germline values: CDR1 LGHDT, CDR2 YNNKEL (reference sequence). The CDR3: CASSQLALTSYEQYF. For the CDR3, the DNA is TGTGCCAGCAGCCAGTTAGCACTTACCTCCTACGAGCAGTACTTC.

In regard to this clonotype: Mismatch with germline at one junction end may stem from a read error. This chain's CDR3 is CASSRLAGSTDMQYF. The CDR3 coding sequence is TGTGCCAGCAGTCGACTAGCGGGAAGCACAGATATGCAGTATTTT. The chain recombines TRBV12-3 or TRBV12-4 with TRBJ2-3; 11 bases agree with TRBD2. The CDR3 is 15 residues long.

The chain has TRBV24-1 and TRBJ2-3; 10 bases align to TRBD2. Germline assignment: CDR1 KGHDR and CDR2 SFDVKD. The CDR3 consists of 16 residues. V gave up 2 bases and J gave up 10 bases; unmatched junction bases: 11. Here the CDR3 reads CATSDWLAGVEWAQYF. CDR3 DNA: TGTGCCACCAGTGATTGGCTAGCGGGAGTTGAGTGGGCGCAGTATTTT.

The table lists this clonotype with many counts. The V and J genes are TRBV7-2 and TRBJ2-7; D is ambiguous. Germline V gene data show CDR1 as SGHTA and CDR2 as FQGNSA. The CDR3 spans 11 residues. V was clipped by 5 bases and J by 4 bases, with 6 bases between them. The CDR3 is CASSRRYEQYF. Here the CDR3 DNA reads TGTGCCAGCAGCCGGAGATACGAGCAGTACTTC. Full variable domain (remainder filled in from reference TRBV7-2 and TRBJ2-7): GAGVSQSPSNKVTEKGKDVELRCDPISGHTALYWYRQSLGQGLEFLIYFQGNSAPDKSGLPSDRFSAERTGGSVSTLTIQRTQQEDSAVYLCASSRRYEQYFGPGTRLTVT.

The chain recombines TRBV6-2 or TRBV6-3 with TRBJ2-5, with D perhaps TRBD1 or TRBD2 (6 bases each). The CDR3 is 14 residues long. Germline loops: CDR1 MNHEY, CDR2 SVGEGT. Trimming removed 5 bases from V and 1 base from J, with 11 bases in between. The CDR3 here is CASSGRTVQETQYF. In DNA form, the CDR3 reads TGTGCCAGCAGTGGGAGGACAGTCCAAGAGACCCAGTACTTC.

Remarks on this clonotype: A clone one base away is much larger, so this may be a read error. The V gene is TRBV7-2, the J gene TRBJ1-4; no reliable D call. The V gene's germline CDR1 is SGHTA and CDR2 FQGNSA. This CDR3 is built from 15 residues. The CDR3 loop reads CARSGSGVSNEKLFF. The CDR3 nucleotides read TGTGCCCGCAGCGGCAGCGGGGTCTCAAATGAAAAACTGTTTTTT. The variable domain in full, completed from reference TRBV7-2 and TRBJ1-4, reads GAGVSQSPSNKVTEKGKDVELRCDPISGHTALYWYRQSLGQGLEFLIYFQGNSAPDKSGLPSDRFSAERTGGSVSTLTIQRTQQEDSAVYLCARSGSGVSNEKLFFGSGTQLSVL.

This chain uses TRBV28 with TRBJ2-3; D possibly corresponds to TRBD2 (6 bases). The CDR3 length is 13 residues. V was trimmed by 7 bases and J by 2 bases, leaving 10 bases between them. Per germline, CDR1 MDHEN and CDR2 SYDVKM. The CDR3 DNA sequence: TGTGCCAGCATAGGCGGGGCCACAGATACGCAGTATTTT. It yields the protein CASIGGATDTQYF.

This rearrangement joins TRBV30 to TRBJ2-3; TRBD2 aligns across 14 bases. V lost 4 bases and J lost 9; bases outside the gene matches: 12. This CDR3 has 16 residues. CDR1 and CDR2 from the germline V gene are GTSNPN and SVGIG (reference sequence). The CDR3 DNA reads TGTGCCTGGACCGCCGGGACTAGCGGGAGTCGAGGAACGCAGTATTTT. It encodes CAWTAGTSGSRGTQYF.

This clonotype was counted between two and nine times. V gene TRBV7-8 combines with J gene TRBJ2-1, with 7 bases fitting TRBD2. The junction had 3 bases not matched to a gene; V was cut back by 6 bases and J by 1 base. This CDR3 region has 14 residues. Germline CDR1 and CDR2: SGHVS and FQNEAQ. In nucleotides, the CDR3 is TGTGCCAGCAGAGCGGGAAGGTCCTACAATGAGCAGTTCTTC. Its protein product is CASRAGRSYNEQFF. The whole variable domain, remainder taken from reference TRBV7-8 and TRBJ2-1, is GAGVSQSPRYKVAKRGQDVALRCDPISGHVSLFWYQQALGQGPEFLTYFQNEAQLDKSGLPSDRFFAERPEGSVSTLKIQRTQQEDSAVYLCASRAGRSYNEQFFGPGTRLTVL.

This clonotype was observed at least ten times. This chain uses TRBV7-2 with TRBJ2-3; D ambiguous. Trimming cost V 4 bases and J 1 base, with 9 bases left between them. Germline V gene data show CDR1 as SGHTA and CDR2 as FQGNSA. CDR3 size: 14 residues. This CDR3 reads CASSYTFGTDTQYF. The CDR3 nucleotides read TGTGCCAGCAGCTATACGTTTGGCACAGATACGCAGTATTTT. The variable domain in full, with the rest retrieved from reference TRBV7-2 and TRBJ2-3, is GAGVSQSPSNKVTEKGKDVELRCDPISGHTALYWYRQSLGQGLEFLIYFQGNSAPDKSGLPSDRFSAERTGGSVSTLTIQRTQQEDSAVYLCASSYTFGTDTQYFGPGTRLTVL.

The gene calls are TRBV2 and TRBJ2-5, with no clear D. V gave up 4 bases and J gave up 1 base, with 13 bases separating them. This CDR3 spans 15 amino acids. Germline V CDR1 and CDR2: SNHLY, FYNNEI. CDR3 sequence: CASSASSAGQETQYF. DNA of the CDR3: TGTGCCAGCAGTGCGTCTAGTGCAGGCCAAGAGACCCAGTACTTC.

This chain uses TRBV7-2 with TRBJ1-3, with TRBD1 matching 8 bases. The CDR3 totals 16 residues. From germline, CDR1 is SGHTA and CDR2 FQGNSA. The V segment lost 5 bases and the J segment 0 bases; nucleotides outside the gene matches: 6. CDR3 in DNA: TGTGCCAGCAGCCCGGGGACAGGAACCTCTGGAAACACCATATATTTT. Amino acids: CASSPGTGTSGNTIYF.

V usage is TRBV7-2 and J usage is TRBJ2-3; 10 bases map to TRBD1. V shed 1 base and J 2 bases; nucleotides not matched to a gene: 3. The CDR3 is made up of 16 amino acids. CDR1 SGHTA and CDR2 FQGNSA come from the germline V gene. The CDR3 protein is CASSLGGQGSTDTQYF. CDR3 DNA: TGTGCCAGCAGCTTAGGGGGACAGGGGTCCACAGATACGCAGTATTTT.

The chain carries TRBV6-1 and TRBJ1-1, with D tentatively TRBD1 (6 bases). CDR1 is MNHNS and CDR2 is SASEGT in the germline V gene. The CDR3 runs 12 residues. This CDR3 reads CAGRGTNTEAFF. Written as DNA, the CDR3 is TGTGCTGGGAGGGGGACAAACACTGAAGCTTTCTTT.

Note on this clonotype: One end of the junction varies from germline; a read error may be responsible. The chain combines TRBV7-2 with TRBJ2-4; the match to TRBD2 covers 9 bases. Germline V gives CDR1 SGHTA, CDR2 FQGNSA. This CDR3 comprises 13 residues. This CDR3 is CASTAGSLAGINF. The CDR3 region has the DNA TGTGCCAGCACCGCCGGGAGTCTAGCGGGGATAAACTTC.

The chain couples TRBV20-1 to TRBJ1-1; the match to TRBD1 covers 7 bases. This CDR3 has 15 residues. With V trimmed by 2 bases and J by 5 bases, 11 bases remained unmatched. The germline V gene has CDR1 DFQATT and CDR2 SNEGSKA (reference sequence). CDR3 DNA sequence: TGCAGTGCTAGACTTAATAGGGGGCAGCGAACTGAAGCTTTCTTT. Amino acid sequence: CSARLNRGQRTEAFF.

Only a few counts were recorded for this clonotype. The chain links TRBV6-2 or TRBV6-3 to TRBJ2-5; TRBD1 matches 12 bases. This CDR3 region has 16 residues. V was pared by 0 bases and J by 4 bases, with 3 bases of the junction left unmatched. CDR1 and CDR2 (germline): MNHEY, SVGEGT. The CDR3 protein is CASSYSRDRGRETQYF. CDR3 DNA sequence: TGTGCCAGCAGTTACTCCCGGGACAGGGGGCGAGAGACCCAGTACTTC.

The gene calls are TRBV12-3 or TRBV12-4 and TRBJ2-7, with 7 nucleotides matching TRBD2. J was trimmed by 7 bases and V by 3 bases; bases with no gene match: 9. This CDR3 has 14 residues. CDR3 DNA: TGTGCCAGCAGTTTCCCCGGGGGAGGGCGGGAGCAGTACTTC. Its translation is CASSFPGGGREQYF.

This chain uses TRBV11-2 with TRBJ1-1; no firm D call. Germline V gene data show CDR1 as SGHAT and CDR2 as FQNNGV. CDR3 length: 13 residues. The ends were cut back, 3 bases at V and 3 bases at J, with 8 bases in the middle. CDR3 in DNA: TGTGCCAGCAGCTTGATGGGTCACACTGAAGCTTTCTTT. Its protein product is CASSLMGHTEAFF.

This clonotype came up a few times. The V and J genes are TRBV20-1 and TRBJ2-3; D remains unclear. Looked up from germline, CDR1 is DFQATT and CDR2 is SNEGSKA (reference sequence). Trimming cost V 6 bases and J 1 base, with 8 bases left between them. The CDR3 is 12 amino acids. The CDR3 region has the DNA TGCAGTGCCCGGACCGGCACAGATACGCAGTATTTT. Amino acid sequence: CSARTGTDTQYF.

The rearrangement links TRBV6-2 or TRBV6-3 to TRBJ2-5, with D possibly TRBD1 on 6 matching bases. V was clipped by 5 bases and J by 5 bases, with 15 bases between them. There are 14 residues in the CDR3. Germline CDR1 reads MNHEY; CDR2 reads SVGEGT. CDR3 nucleotide sequence: TGTGCCAGCAGTGGAAACAGGGTAGTGGAGACCCAGTACTTC. This gives the protein CASSGNRVVETQYF.

This clonotype was seen just once. V and J are TRBV18 and TRBJ2-5; D is perhaps TRBD1 (6 bases). This CDR3 has 14 residues. In germline, CDR1 is KGHSH, CDR2 LQKENI. V shed 3 bases and J shed 5 bases, with 13 bases lying between them. CDR3 sequence: CASSPFQGIETQYF. The CDR3 DNA reads as TGTGCCAGCTCACCTTTCCAGGGGATCGAGACCCAGTACTTC.

This clonotype was detected only a few times. V usage is TRBV6-1 and J usage is TRBJ2-7, with TRBD1 identical over 11 bases. The CDR3 loop spans 14 amino acids. Germline V gene sequence: CDR1 MNHNS, CDR2 SASEGT. The ends lost 3 bases at V and 3 bases at J; junction bases unmatched: 1. Here the CDR3 reads CASSEGTGGYEQYV. CDR3 nucleotides: TGTGCCAGCAGTGAGGGGACAGGGGGCTACGAGCAGTACGTC.

The chain couples TRBV7-2 to TRBJ2-1; TRBD2 matches at 7 bases. The CDR3 is 15 residues long. Per germline, CDR1 SGHTA and CDR2 FQGNSA. J was trimmed by 6 bases and V by 5 bases; bases with no gene match: 10. The CDR3, as DNA: TGTGCCAGCAGCCTGGGGGGGGTGGGGGGCAATGAGCAGTTCTTC. This gives the protein CASSLGGVGGNEQFF.

The chain employs TRBV28 and TRBJ2-1, with D possibly matching TRBD2 (7 bases). The CDR3 extends over 15 amino acids. Germline V gene sequence: CDR1 MDHEN, CDR2 SYDVKM. The V end was cut by 6 bases, the J end by 7 bases, with 19 bases between. In DNA form, the CDR3 reads TGTGCCAGCAGCCCTACGGGACGGGGGGCGAATGAGCAGTTCTTC. The encoded protein is CASSPTGRGANEQFF.

The J gene is TRBJ2-5, the V gene TRBV6-6; 7 nucleotides align to TRBD2. The CDR3 extends over 16 amino acids. The V and J ends lost 5 bases and 2 bases, in that order; junction bases with no gene match: 11. Germline lookup yields CDR1 MNHNY and CDR2 SVGAGI (reference sequence). The CDR3 coding sequence is TGTGCCAGCAGTACTCCGCTAGCGGCCTTTCAAGAGACCCAGTACTTC. This sequence encodes CASSTPLAAFQETQYF.

The chain couples TRBV18 to TRBJ2-7, with 7 bases aligning to TRBD2. The J segment lost 4 bases and the V segment lost 0 bases, leaving 9 bases of the junction unmatched. This CDR3 contains 16 residues. Germline CDR1 reads KGHSH; CDR2 reads LQKENI. The CDR3 region is CASSPPGLDGAYEQYF. Written as DNA, the CDR3 is TGTGCCAGCTCACCACCCGGACTAGATGGGGCGTACGAGCAGTACTTC.

The table lists this clonotype with a few counts. V gene TRBV2 combines with J gene TRBJ1-1; unclear D gene. Germline CDR1 reads SNHLY; CDR2 reads FYNNEI. The germline V and J ends were trimmed by 7 bases and 5 bases, with 5 bases remaining between them. The CDR3 spans 10 residues. CDR3 in amino acids: CASKRTEAFF. DNA for the CDR3: TGTGCCAGCAAACGAACTGAAGCTTTCTTT. The full variable domain, with the rest looked up from reference TRBV2 and TRBJ1-1, is EPEVTQTPSHQVTQMGQEVILRCVPISNHLYFYWYRQILGQKVEFLVSFYNNEISEKSEIFDDQFSVERPDGSNFTLKIRSTKLEDSAMYFCASKRTEAFFGQGTRLTVV.

The table lists this clonotype with a few counts. The chain combines TRBV25-1 with TRBJ2-3, with 9 bases identical to TRBD2. The V gene's germline CDR1 is MGHDK and CDR2 SYGVNS. Germline trimming cut 2 bases from V and 4 bases from J; bases unmatched to any gene: 4. This CDR3 contains 15 residues. CDR3 sequence (DNA): TGTGCCAGCAGTGAAATTAGCGGGAGACCAGATACGCAGTATTTT. This gives the protein CASSEISGRPDTQYF.